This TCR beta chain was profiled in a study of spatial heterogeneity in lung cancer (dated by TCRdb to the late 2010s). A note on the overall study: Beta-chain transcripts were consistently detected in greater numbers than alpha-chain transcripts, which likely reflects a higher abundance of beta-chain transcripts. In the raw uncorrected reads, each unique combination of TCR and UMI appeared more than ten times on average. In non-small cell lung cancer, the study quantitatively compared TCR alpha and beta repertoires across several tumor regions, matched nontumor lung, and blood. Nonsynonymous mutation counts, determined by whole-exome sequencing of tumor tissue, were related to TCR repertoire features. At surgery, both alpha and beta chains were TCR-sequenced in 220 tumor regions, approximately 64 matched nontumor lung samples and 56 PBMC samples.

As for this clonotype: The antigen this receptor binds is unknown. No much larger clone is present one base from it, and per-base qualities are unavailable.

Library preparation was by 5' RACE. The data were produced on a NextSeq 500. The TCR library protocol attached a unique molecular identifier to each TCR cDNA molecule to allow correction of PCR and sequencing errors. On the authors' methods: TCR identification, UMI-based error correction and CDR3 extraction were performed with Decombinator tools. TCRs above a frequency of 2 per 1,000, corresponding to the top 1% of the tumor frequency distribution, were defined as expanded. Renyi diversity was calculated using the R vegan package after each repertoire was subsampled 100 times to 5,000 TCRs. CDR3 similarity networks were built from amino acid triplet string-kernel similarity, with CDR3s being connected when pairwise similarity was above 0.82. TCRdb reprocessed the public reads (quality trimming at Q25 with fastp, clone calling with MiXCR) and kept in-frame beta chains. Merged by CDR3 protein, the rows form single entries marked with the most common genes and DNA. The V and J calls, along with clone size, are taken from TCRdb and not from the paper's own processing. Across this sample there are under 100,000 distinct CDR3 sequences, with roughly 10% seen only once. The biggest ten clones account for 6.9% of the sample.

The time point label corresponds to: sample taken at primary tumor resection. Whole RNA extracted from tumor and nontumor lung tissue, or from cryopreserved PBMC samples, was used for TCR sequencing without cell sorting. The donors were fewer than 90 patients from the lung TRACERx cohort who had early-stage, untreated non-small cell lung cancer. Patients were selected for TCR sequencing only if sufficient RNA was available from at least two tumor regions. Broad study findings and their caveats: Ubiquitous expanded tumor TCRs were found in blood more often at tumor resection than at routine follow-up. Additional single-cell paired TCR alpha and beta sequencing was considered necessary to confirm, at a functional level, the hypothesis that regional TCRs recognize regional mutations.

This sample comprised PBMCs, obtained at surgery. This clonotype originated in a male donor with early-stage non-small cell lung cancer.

CDR3 reads: CSAASASGASAQYF. The nucleotides are TGCAGTGCCGCGAGCGCAAGCGGGGCTTCCGCGCAGTACTTC. The V and J segments used are TRBV20-1 and TRBJ2-7; 7 central nucleotides agree with TRBD2. Reading from cysteine to phenylalanine, the CDR3 counts 14 amino acids. The sequence is cut down to CDR3 DNA, 42 bases in frame from base 1. Relative to germline, V is missing 6 bases and J is missing 9 bases, with 17 bases of the junction outside any gene match. The germline V gene (reference sequence) yields DFQATT for CDR1 and SNEGSKA for CDR2.